This entry concerns a single T cell receptor (beta chain). This sample was taken from a study of blood T cell repertoires in COVID-19. This CDR3 comprises 14 residues. Germline V CDR1 and CDR2: SGHDT, YYEEEE. V lost 3 bases and J 9 bases, leaving 16 bases between the germline ends. Using immunoSEQ multiplex PCR, the repertoire was profiled, and TCRdb retains in-frame clones only, with some absent. The data hold just under 40,000 clones, with more than 75% observed a single time. The rearrangement links TRBV5-6 to TRBJ2-1; TRBD2 is a possible D gene (7 bases). The sequenced material came from peripheral blood. This TCR was recovered from a man aged 45-60 years with active or convalescent COVID-19. CDR3 region: CASSSGGPTGEQFF. The CDR3 DNA sequence: TGTGCCAGCAGCTCGGGGGGCCCGACCGGTGAGCAGTTCTTC.